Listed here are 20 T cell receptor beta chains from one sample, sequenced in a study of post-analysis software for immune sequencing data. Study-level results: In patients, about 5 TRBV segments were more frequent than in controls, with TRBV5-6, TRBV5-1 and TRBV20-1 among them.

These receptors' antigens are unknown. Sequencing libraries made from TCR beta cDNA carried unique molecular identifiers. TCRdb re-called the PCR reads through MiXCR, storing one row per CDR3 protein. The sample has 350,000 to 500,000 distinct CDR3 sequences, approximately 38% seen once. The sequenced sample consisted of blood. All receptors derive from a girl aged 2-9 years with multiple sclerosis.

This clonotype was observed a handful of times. In nucleotides, the CDR3 is TGTGCCAGCAGTTTACAGGGGGTAAGGACTGAAGCTTTCTTT. Translating gives CASSLQGVRTEAFF. The chain recombines TRBV12-3 or TRBV12-4 with TRBJ1-1, with TRBD1 matching over 7 bases. The CDR3 is 14 amino acids. The V and J ends lost 2 bases and 5 bases, in that order; junction bases with no gene match: 5.

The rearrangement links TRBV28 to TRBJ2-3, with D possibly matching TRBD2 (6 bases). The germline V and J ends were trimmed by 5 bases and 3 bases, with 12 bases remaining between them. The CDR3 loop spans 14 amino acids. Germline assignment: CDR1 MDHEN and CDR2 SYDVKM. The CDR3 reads CASSPYRGTDTQYF. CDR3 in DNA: TGTGCCAGCAGTCCTTACCGGGGGACAGATACGCAGTATTTT.

In DNA, the CDR3 is TGCGCCAGCAGCCAAGATCCTGGGGACACTGAAGCTTTCTTT. It specifies CASSQDPGDTEAFF. The chain links TRBV4-3 to TRBJ1-1; D remains ambiguous. With 0 bases removed from V and 3 bases from J, the gap between germline ends came to 8 bases. In germline, CDR1 is LGHNA, CDR2 YSLEER. This CDR3 contains 14 residues.

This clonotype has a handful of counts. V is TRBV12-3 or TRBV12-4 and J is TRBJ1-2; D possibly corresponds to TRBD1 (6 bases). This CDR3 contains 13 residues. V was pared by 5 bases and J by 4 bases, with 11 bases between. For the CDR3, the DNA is TGTGCCAGCAGTCTCCAGGGGACCTATGGCTACACCTTC. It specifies CASSLQGTYGYTF.

Here the CDR3 DNA reads TGTGCCAGCAGTTACTCGATACGGACAGGGGATGGCTACACCTTC. Translated: CASSYSIRTGDGYTF. V is TRBV6-2 or TRBV6-3 and J is TRBJ1-2, with TRBD1 matching 9 bases. Germline V gene data show CDR1 as MNHEY and CDR2 as SVGEGT. The CDR3 length is 15 residues. The junction had 5 bases not matched to a gene; V was cut back by 0 bases and J by 6 bases.

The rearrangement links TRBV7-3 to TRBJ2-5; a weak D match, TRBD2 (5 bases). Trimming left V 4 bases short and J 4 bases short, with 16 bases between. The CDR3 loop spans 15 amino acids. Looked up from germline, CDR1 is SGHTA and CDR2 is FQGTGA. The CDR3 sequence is CASSSYGRAGETQYF. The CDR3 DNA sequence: TGTGCCAGCAGCTCATATGGACGGGCGGGAGAGACCCAGTACTTC.

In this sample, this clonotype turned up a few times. CDR3 sequence (DNA): TGTGCCATCAGTGAGTCCCTCCTTTTGATTGAGCAGTTCTTC. Residues: CAISESLLLIEQFF. This chain uses TRBV10-3 with TRBJ2-1, with D hard to call. V was pared by 0 bases and J by 9 bases, with 12 bases between. CDR3 size: 14 residues. Germline loops: CDR1 ENHRY, CDR2 SYGVKD.

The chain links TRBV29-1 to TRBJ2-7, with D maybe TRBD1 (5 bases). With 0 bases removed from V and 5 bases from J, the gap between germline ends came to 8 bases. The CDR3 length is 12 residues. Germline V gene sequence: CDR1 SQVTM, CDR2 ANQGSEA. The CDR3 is CSVEDLRDEQYF. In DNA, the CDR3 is TGCAGCGTTGAAGACCTCAGGGACGAGCAGTACTTC.

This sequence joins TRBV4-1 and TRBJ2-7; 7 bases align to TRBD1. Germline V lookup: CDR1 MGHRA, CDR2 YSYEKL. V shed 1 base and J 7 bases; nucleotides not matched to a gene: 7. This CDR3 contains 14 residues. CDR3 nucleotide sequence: TGCGCCAGCAGCCAAGGGGCAGGGGGTGGAGAGCAGTACTTC. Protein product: CASSQGAGGGEQYF.

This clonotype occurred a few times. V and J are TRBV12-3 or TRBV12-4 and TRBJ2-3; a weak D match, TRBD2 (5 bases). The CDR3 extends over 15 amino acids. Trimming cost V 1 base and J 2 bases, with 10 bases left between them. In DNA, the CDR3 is TGTGCCAGCAGTTTAGGGACTGGTAACACAGATACGCAGTATTTT. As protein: CASSLGTGNTDTQYF.

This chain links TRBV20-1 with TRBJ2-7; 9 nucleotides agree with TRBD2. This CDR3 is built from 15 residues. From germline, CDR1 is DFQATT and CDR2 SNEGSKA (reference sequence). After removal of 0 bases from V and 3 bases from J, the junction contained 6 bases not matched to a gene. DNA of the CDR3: TGCAGTGCTAGAGAAGGGACTAGCAGTCTCTACGAGCAGTACTTC. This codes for CSAREGTSSLYEQYF.

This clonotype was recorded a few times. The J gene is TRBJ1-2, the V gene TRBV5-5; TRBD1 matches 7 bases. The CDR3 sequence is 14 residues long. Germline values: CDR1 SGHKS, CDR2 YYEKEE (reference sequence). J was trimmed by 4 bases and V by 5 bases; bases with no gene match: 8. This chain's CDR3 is CASRPDRASYGYTF. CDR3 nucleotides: TGTGCCAGCAGGCCCGACAGGGCCAGCTATGGCTACACCTTC. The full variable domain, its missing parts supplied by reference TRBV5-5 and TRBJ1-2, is DAGVTQSPTHLIKTRGQQVTLRCSPISGHKSVSWYQQVLGQGPQFIFQYYEKEERGRGNFPDRFSARQFPNYSSELNVNALLLGDSALYLCASRPDRASYGYTFGSGTRLTVV.

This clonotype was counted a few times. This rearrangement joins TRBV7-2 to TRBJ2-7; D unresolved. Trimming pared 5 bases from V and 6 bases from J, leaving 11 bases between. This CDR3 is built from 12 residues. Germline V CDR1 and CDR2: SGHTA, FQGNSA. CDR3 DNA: TGTGCCAGCAGCGGAACAAGGGCCGAGCAGTACTTC. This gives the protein CASSGTRAEQYF. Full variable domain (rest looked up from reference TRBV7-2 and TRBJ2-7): GAGVSQSPSNKVTEKGKDVELRCDPISGHTALYWYRQSLGQGLEFLIYFQGNSAPDKSGLPSDRFSAERTGGSVSTLTIQRTQQEDSAVYLCASSGTRAEQYFGPGTRLTVT.

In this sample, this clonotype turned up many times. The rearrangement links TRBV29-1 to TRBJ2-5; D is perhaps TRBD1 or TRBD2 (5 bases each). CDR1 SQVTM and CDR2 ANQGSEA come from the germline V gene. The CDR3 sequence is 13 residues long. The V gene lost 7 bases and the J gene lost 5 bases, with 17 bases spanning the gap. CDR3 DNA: TGCAGCGCACTCGGGACGATCGGGGAGACCCAGTACTTC. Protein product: CSALGTIGETQYF.

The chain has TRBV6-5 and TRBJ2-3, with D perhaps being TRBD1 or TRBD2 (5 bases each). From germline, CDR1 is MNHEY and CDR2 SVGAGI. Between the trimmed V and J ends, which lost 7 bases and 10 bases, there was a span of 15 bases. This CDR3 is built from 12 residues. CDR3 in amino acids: CASNRQRGAQYF. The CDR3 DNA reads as TGTGCCAGCAATAGGCAGAGGGGTGCGCAGTATTTT.

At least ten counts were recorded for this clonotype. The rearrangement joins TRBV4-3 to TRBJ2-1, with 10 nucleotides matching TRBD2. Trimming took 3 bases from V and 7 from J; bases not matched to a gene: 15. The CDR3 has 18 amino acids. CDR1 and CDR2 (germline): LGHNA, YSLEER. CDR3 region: CASSHIGALAGSGNEQFF. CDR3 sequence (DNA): TGCGCCAGCAGCCATATAGGGGCACTAGCGGGATCAGGTAATGAGCAGTTCTTC.

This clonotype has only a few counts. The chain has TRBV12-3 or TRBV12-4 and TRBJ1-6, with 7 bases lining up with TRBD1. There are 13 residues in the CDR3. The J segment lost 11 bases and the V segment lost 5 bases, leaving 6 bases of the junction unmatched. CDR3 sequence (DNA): TGTGCCAGCAGTCCGGGGACAGTTCCACCCCTCCACTTT. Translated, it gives CASSPGTVPPLHF.

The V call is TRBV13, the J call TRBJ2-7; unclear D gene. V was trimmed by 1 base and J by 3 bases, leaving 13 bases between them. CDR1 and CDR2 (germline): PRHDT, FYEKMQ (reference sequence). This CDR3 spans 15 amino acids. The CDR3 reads CASSLVFGPRYEQYF. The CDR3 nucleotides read TGTGCCAGCAGCTTAGTATTCGGGCCCCGCTACGAGCAGTACTTC.

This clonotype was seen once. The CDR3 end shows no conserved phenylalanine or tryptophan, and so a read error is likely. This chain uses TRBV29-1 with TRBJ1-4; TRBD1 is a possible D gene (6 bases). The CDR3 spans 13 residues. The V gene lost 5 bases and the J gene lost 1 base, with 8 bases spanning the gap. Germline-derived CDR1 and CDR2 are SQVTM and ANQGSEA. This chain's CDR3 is CSVSRGTNEKLFL. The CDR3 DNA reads TGCAGCGTTTCCAGGGGAACTAATGAAAAACTGTTTTTG.

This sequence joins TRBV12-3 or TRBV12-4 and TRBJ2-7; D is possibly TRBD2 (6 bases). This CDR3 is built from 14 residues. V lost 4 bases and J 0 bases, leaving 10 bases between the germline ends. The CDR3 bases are TGTGCCAGCAGTTCGGACTACAGCTCCTACGAGCAGTACTTC. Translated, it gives CASSSDYSSYEQYF.